A selection of T cell receptor beta chains follows, all from one sample in a study of shared clonotypes between healthy human individuals. The protocol was immunoSEQ multiplex PCR, while the TCRdb copy is restricted to in-frame clones and leaves out a portion. Among roughly 490,000 clones, roughly 85% were seen once, and the ten largest hold less than 15%. Material for sequencing was PBMCs. The receptors stem from a woman aged 40 to 49 in good health. Some clones in this sample may be carry-over from other donors' samples. CDR3s include the opening cysteine and the closing phenylalanine or tryptophan. The D gene is left open where the match is weak. Some rows have no size entry. The others give once, few or many, or a class for an expanded clone.

d_call,clone_size,v_call,j_call,cdr3_nt,cdr3_aa
-,-,TRBV19,TRBJ1-5,TGTGCCAGTAGTATCACAGTGGGCGATCAGCCCCAGCATTTT,CASSITVGDQPQHF
-,-,TRBV27,TRBJ2-2,TGTGCCAGCAGGCCTCACCGAATCACCGGGGAGCTGTTTTTT,CASRPHRITGELFF
-,-,TRBV27,TRBJ2-1,TGTGCCAGCAGTTTTCGGCCTTACAATGAGCAGTTCTTC,CASSFRPYNEQFF
-,-,TRBV19,TRBJ2-2,TGTGCCAGTAGTATAGATCGAGCTAGCGCCGGGGAGCTGTTTTTT,CASSIDRASAGELFF
TRBD2,-,TRBV7-2,TRBJ2-5,TGTGCCAGCAGCACAAGCTCAACTAGCGAAGAGACCCAGTACTTC,CASSTSSTSEETQYF
-,-,TRBV5-1,TRBJ2-2,TGCGCCAGCAGCCCCACGACACCCACCCCAGGGTTCACCGGGGAACTGTTTTTT,CASSPTTPTPGFTGELFF
-,-,TRBV9,TRBJ1-3,TGTGCCAGCAGCACCGGGACGCCTGGAAACACCATATATTTT,CASSTGTPGNTIYF
TRBD2,-,TRBV9,TRBJ2-5,TGTGCCAGCAGCGCCGGGACTAGCTGGGAGACCCAGTACTTC,CASSAGTSWETQYF
-,few,TRBV30,TRBJ1-5,TGTGCCTGGAGCGGTGGGGTTCGCAATCAGCCCCAGCATTTT,CAWSGGVRNQPQHF
TRBD1,-,TRBV5-1,TRBJ2-7,TGCGCCAGCAGCACTGGACAGGACGCTTTCTACGAGCAGTACTTC,CASSTGQDAFYEQYF
TRBD2,-,TRBV7-2,TRBJ2-2,TGTGCCAGCAGCTCCTTGACTAGCGGGAGGAGGTACACCGGGGAGCTGTTTTTT,CASSSLTSGRRYTGELFF
TRBD2,-,TRBV5-1,TRBJ2-2,TGCGCCAGCAGCTTGCTAGCGGGGATTAACACCGGGGAGCTGTTTTTT,CASSLLAGINTGELFF
-,-,TRBV5-4,TRBJ2-7,TGTGCCAGCAGCCGCGGCTACAGGACCTACGAGCAGTACTTC,CASSRGYRTYEQYF
-,few,TRBV19,TRBJ2-7,TGTGCCAGTAGCCCTACGGGGCTAACCAACTCCTACGAGCAGTACTTC,CASSPTGLTNSYEQYF
-,few,TRBV19,TRBJ2-3,TGTGCCAGTGGTTCGGCAGGGTACACAGATACGCAGTATTTT,CASGSAGYTDTQYF
TRBD2,-,TRBV19,TRBJ2-5,TGTGCCAGTAGTACGAGACTAGCGGGAGGCCAAGAGACCCAGTACTTC,CASSTRLAGGQETQYF
TRBD1,-,TRBV11-2,TRBJ2-7,TGTGCCAGCAAGCCCAGCGGAACAGGGGTCTACGAGCAGTACTTC,CASKPSGTGVYEQYF
-,-,TRBV5-1,TRBJ2-3,TGCGCCAGCAGCTTGGGCGAGGGGGGCACAGATACGCAGTATTTT,CASSLGEGGTDTQYF
-,-,TRBV9,TRBJ2-7,TGTGCCAGCAGCGCACAACTTGAAAGCTACGAGCAGTACTTC,CASSAQLESYEQYF
-,-,TRBV7-9,TRBJ1-6,TGTGCCAGCAGCTTAAGGGATGCCAATTCACCCCTCCACTTT,CASSLRDANSPLHF
-,-,TRBV2,TRBJ2-4,TGTGCCAGCAGTGATAGGGGCCAAAACATTCAGTACTTC,CASSDRGQNIQYF
-,-,TRBV10-3,TRBJ2-5,TGTGCCATCAGTGAGTCGAACAGCCAAGAGACCCAGTACTTC,CAISESNSQETQYF
TRBD1,-,TRBV2,TRBJ1-1,TGTGCCAGCACCCTGACAGGGGTCACTGAAGCTTTCTTT,CASTLTGVTEAFF
-,-,TRBV7-8,TRBJ2-2,TGTGCCAGCAGCCCGGACCAGAACACCGGGGAGCTGTTTTTT,CASSPDQNTGELFF
TRBD2,-,TRBV18,TRBJ2-4,TGTGCCAGCTCACCTACTAGCGGGAGGACCAAAAACATTCAGTACTTC,CASSPTSGRTKNIQYF
-,-,TRBV30,TRBJ1-3,TGTGCCTGGAGTGTAGGGCGGAGCTCTGGAAACACCATATATTTT,CAWSVGRSSGNTIYF
-,once,TRBV21-1,TRBJ2-1,TGTGCCAGCAGCAAAGCGCTCGAGACTAGCGGGAGAAGCTCCTACAATGAGCAGTTCTTC,CASSKALETSGRSSYNEQFF
-,-,TRBV2,TRBJ2-1,TGTGCCGGGGGGACCCCGTATATGTCTGACTACAATGAGCAGTTCTTC,CAGGTPYMSDYNEQFF
TRBD2,-,TRBV5-6,TRBJ2-7,TGTGCCAGCAGTAAGGTAGCGGGAGACAACTACGAGCAGTACTTC,CASSKVAGDNYEQYF
TRBD1,-,TRBV10-3,TRBJ2-7,TGTGCCTTCTCGACAGGGCTTCTCTACGAGCAGTACTTC,CAFSTGLLYEQYF
-,-,TRBV28,TRBJ1-5,TGTGCCAGCAGTTCCAGCCGTAGGGGGATAGTTCAGCCCCAGCATTTT,CASSSSRRGIVQPQHF
-,-,TRBV6-5,TRBJ1-2,TGTGCCAGCAGGGACGACTCCCGGGTGGGAGGCTACACCTTC,CASRDDSRVGGYTF
-,-,TRBV4-1,TRBJ2-5,TGCGCCAGCAGCCAAGATCTAGGGGGTGCGCAAGAGACCCAGTACTTC,CASSQDLGGAQETQYF
-,-,TRBV6-6,TRBJ2-3,TGTGCCAGCAGGGACGACACAGATACGCAGTATTTT,CASRDDTDTQYF
-,-,TRBV11-1,TRBJ1-5,TGTGCCAGCAGCGTATCAGGGGCGCCTGGTCAGCCCCAGCATTTT,CASSVSGAPGQPQHF
TRBD2,-,TRBV27,TRBJ2-1,TGTGCCAGCAGTCCAATAGCGGGAGGGTACCAGTTCTTC,CASSPIAGGYQFF
-,-,TRBV6-1,TRBJ2-3,TGTGCCAGCTCCGAAGTGGGGGTTTCGCAGTATTTT,CASSEVGVSQYF
TRBD1,-,TRBV10-3,TRBJ2-2,TGTGCCATCAGTGAAGGACAGGGGCGAAACACCGGGGAGCTGTTTTTT,CAISEGQGRNTGELFF
TRBD1,-,TRBV5-1,TRBJ2-5,TGCGCCAGCGTCGGGACAGGGTCATCCGAGACCCAGTACTTC,CASVGTGSSETQYF
-,-,TRBV5-5,TRBJ1-2,TGTGCCAGTACAACCGACGGAAACTATGGCTACACCTTC,CASTTDGNYGYTF
TRBD2,-,TRBV29-1,TRBJ2-1,TGCACCGGGACTAGCGGGAGGAATGAGCAGTTCTTC,CTGTSGRNEQFF
TRBD1,-,TRBV18,TRBJ1-1,TGTGCCAGCTCACCATTTTTGGCAGGGGGCACTGAAGCTTTCTTT,CASSPFLAGGTEAFF
TRBD1,-,TRBV28,TRBJ1-4,TGTGCCAGCAGTCCATTGGGGACAGGGGGTGTTATCTCTGGGATCGCGTTTTTT,CASSPLGTGGVISGIAFF
TRBD1,-,TRBV5-1,TRBJ2-7,TGCGCCAGCAGCTTAAGACAGGGAGTGTCCTACGAGCAGTACTTC,CASSLRQGVSYEQYF
TRBD2,-,TRBV7-8,TRBJ2-1,TGTGCCAGCAGCGGAACTAGCGGGACATACAATGAGCAGTTCTTC,CASSGTSGTYNEQFF